The 21 T cell receptor beta chains presented below share a single source sample, sequenced in a study of T cell changes during pregnancy in multiple sclerosis. Repertoires were generated with immunoSEQ multiplex PCR, while TCRdb's copy carries only in-frame clones and drops some. The sample contains 60,000 to 90,000 clones, approximately 90% of which appear only once. Material: peripheral blood, obtained in the first trimester of pregnancy. The source is a female donor in good health, enrolled as a control in a pregnancy study.

The chain carries TRBV2 and TRBJ2-3; 7 nucleotides line up with TRBD1. V lost 10 bases and J lost 1; bases outside the gene matches: 5. The V gene's germline CDR1 is SNHLY and CDR2 FYNNEI. The CDR3 runs to 13 residues. The CDR3 region has the DNA TGTGCCACCCAGGGGGTTGGCACAGATACGCAGTATTTT. Protein: CATQGVGTDTQYF.

V usage is TRBV13 and J usage is TRBJ2-3, with a weak D call TRBD2 (6 bases). The germline gives CDR1 PRHDT, CDR2 FYEKMQ (reference sequence). Trimming left V 4 bases short and J 11 bases short, with 19 bases between. The CDR3 has 14 residues. The CDR3 coding sequence is TGTGCCAGCAGCTCTGATTGGGGGGTCCCTGAGCAGTATTTT. Translating it yields CASSSDWGVPEQYF.

This clone appeared a single time. The V call is TRBV4-1, the J call TRBJ2-1; the D is unclear. V was clipped by 5 bases and J by 7 bases, with 15 bases between them. CDR1 and CDR2 from the germline V gene are MGHRA and YSYEKL. The CDR3 is 14 amino acids. CDR3 sequence reads: CASSTSEWSNEQFF. In DNA, the CDR3 is TGCGCCAGCAGCACTTCGGAGTGGTCGAATGAGCAGTTCTTC.

The chain uses TRBV6-4 and TRBJ2-1; D is possibly TRBD1 (5 bases). CDR1 and CDR2 from the germline V gene are MRHNA and SNTAGT. V lost 6 bases and J lost 7, with 16 bases in between. The CDR3 is 14 residues long. Here the CDR3 DNA reads TGTGCCAGCAGCCATAGTGGACACCGGAATGAGCAGTTCTTC. Encoded protein: CASSHSGHRNEQFF.

This chain links TRBV11-2 with TRBJ2-1; D is unresolved. This CDR3 region has 15 residues. The germline gives CDR1 SGHAT, CDR2 FQNNGV. The V and J ends lost 5 bases and 2 bases respectively, with 13 bases between them. CDR3 amino acids: CASSAILGAYNEQFF. CDR3 DNA sequence: TGTGCCAGCAGCGCCATACTGGGCGCCTACAATGAGCAGTTCTTC.

CDR3 nucleotides: TGTGCCAGCAGACCGAGCGGCTCCGGCACAGATACGCAGTATTTT. This gives the protein CASRPSGSGTDTQYF. This rearrangement joins TRBV6-6 to TRBJ2-3; perhaps TRBD2 as D (5 bases). This CDR3 is 15 amino acids long. In germline, CDR1 is MNHNY, CDR2 SVGAGI (reference sequence). V was trimmed by 6 bases and J by 1 base, leaving 14 bases between them.

The chain is built from TRBV15 and TRBJ2-7; D is possibly TRBD1 (6 bases). The germline V and J ends were trimmed by 0 bases and 3 bases, with 24 bases remaining between them. The V gene's germline CDR1 is LNHNV and CDR2 YYDKDF (reference sequence). This CDR3 has 19 residues. The CDR3 nucleotides read TGTGCCACCAGCAGAGACCTTGAGAAGACAGGAGAGCGCTACTACGAGCAGTACTTC. It encodes CATSRDLEKTGERYYEQYF.

Only one count was recorded for this clone. The CDR3 spells CAIGREWTDTQYF. CDR3 in DNA: TGTGCCATCGGGAGAGAATGGACAGATACGCAGTATTTT. The V and J genes are TRBV10-3 and TRBJ2-3, with D possibly matching TRBD2 (5 bases). The germline gives CDR1 ENHRY, CDR2 SYGVKD. Trimming left V 8 bases short and J 3 bases short, with 12 bases between. This CDR3 comprises 13 residues.

The CDR3 reads CASSMTEKLFF. The CDR3 DNA follows: TGTGCCAGTAGTATGACAGAAAAACTGTTTTTT. V gene TRBV19 combines with J gene TRBJ1-4; D remains unclear. Germline values: CDR1 LNHDA, CDR2 SQIVND (reference sequence). The CDR3 runs 11 residues. V was clipped by 3 bases and J by 8 bases, with 4 bases between them. The full variable domain, rest sourced from reference TRBV19 and TRBJ1-4, is DGGITQSPKYLFRKEGQNVTLSCEQNLNHDAMYWYRQDPGQGLRLIYYSQIVNDFQKGDIAEGYSVSREKKESFPLTVTSAQKNPTAFYLCASSMTEKLFFGSGTQLSVL.

The chain carries TRBV7-2 and TRBJ2-3; D gene uncertain. Trimming stripped 1 base from V and 7 bases from J, with 3 bases between. Germline V gene data show CDR1 as SGHTA and CDR2 as FQGNSA. This CDR3 is built from 11 residues. The DNA for the CDR3 is TGTGCCAGCAGCTTAGTTAATACGCAGTATTTT. Translated: CASSLVNTQYF. Complete variable domain (other parts from reference TRBV7-2 and TRBJ2-3): GAGVSQSPSNKVTEKGKDVELRCDPISGHTALYWYRQSLGQGLEFLIYFQGNSAPDKSGLPSDRFSAERTGGSVSTLTIQRTQQEDSAVYLCASSLVNTQYFGPGTRLTVL.

The V gene is TRBV7-2, the J gene TRBJ2-5; 7 positions match TRBD1. Germline V gene sequence: CDR1 SGHTA, CDR2 FQGNSA. The junction had 9 bases not matched to a gene; V was cut back by 3 bases and J by 5 bases. The CDR3 covers 15 residues. In DNA, the CDR3 is TGTGCCAGCAGCTTTGTTCAGGGCAGGGGGGAGACCCAGTACTTC. Protein product: CASSFVQGRGETQYF.

V and J are TRBV4-1 and TRBJ1-2; D remains unclear. The CDR3 length is 15 residues. Germline V gene data show CDR1 as MGHRA and CDR2 as YSYEKL. V was trimmed by 4 bases and J by 3 bases, leaving 15 bases between them. CDR3: CASSPQEGRYYGYTF. The CDR3 nucleotides read TGCGCCAGCAGCCCCCAGGAGGGCAGATACTATGGCTACACCTTC.

J is TRBJ2-2 and V is TRBV18, with TRBD1 identical over 7 bases. J gave up 1 base and V 5 bases, and 1 base lay outside the gene matches. Germline V gene data show CDR1 as KGHSH and CDR2 as LQKENI. There are 14 residues in the CDR3. As DNA, the CDR3 is TGTGCCAGCTCAGGACAGGAGAACACCGGGGAGCTGTTTTTT. It specifies CASSGQENTGELFF.

For this clone: One end of the junction fails to match germline, which may point to a read error. This chain links TRBV4-1 with TRBJ2-2; TRBD2 matches at 8 bases. CDR3 size: 14 residues. Germline V gene lookup returns CDR1 MGHRA and CDR2 YSYEKL. CDR3 DNA: TGCGCCAGCACCCAACCGGGGGGGGCCGGGGAGCTGTTTTTT. The encoded protein is CASTQPGGAGELFF.

This sequence joins TRBV28 and TRBJ2-2; 13 nucleotides agree with TRBD2. Trimming removed 7 bases from V and 0 bases from J; junction bases left unmatched: 8. Germline values: CDR1 MDHEN, CDR2 SYDVKM. The CDR3 runs to 18 residues. CDR3 bases: TGTGCCAGCATTCAAGGACTAGCGGGAGCGGCGAACACCGGGGAGCTGTTTTTT. Translation gives CASIQGLAGAANTGELFF.

This chain links TRBV15 with TRBJ2-2, with D uncertain. V dropped 8 bases and J dropped 8 bases, with 6 bases sitting between them. CDR1 and CDR2 (germline): LNHNV, YYDKDF (reference sequence). CDR3 length: 10 amino acids. The CDR3 nucleotides are TGTGCCACCGGCTTGGGGGAGCTGTTTTTT. Translating it yields CATGLGELFF.

This rearrangement joins TRBV27 to TRBJ2-5; 8 nucleotides line up with TRBD2. Trimming cost V 0 bases and J 3 bases; bases outside gene matches: 3. The V gene's germline CDR1 is MNHEY and CDR2 SMNVEV (reference sequence). This CDR3 has 15 residues. In nucleotides, the CDR3 is TGTGCCAGCAGTTTATCTAGCGGGAAGGAAGAGACCCAGTACTTC. It encodes CASSLSSGKEETQYF.

The rearrangement joins TRBV5-1 to TRBJ2-3; TRBD2 aligns across 8 bases. With 4 bases clipped from V and 5 bases from J, the junction kept 12 bases outside the gene matches. Germline assignment: CDR1 SGHRS and CDR2 YFSETQ. This CDR3 contains 16 residues. The CDR3 protein is CASSRGPGLGVDTQYF. In DNA form, the CDR3 reads TGCGCCAGCAGCCGAGGACCGGGACTAGGGGTAGATACGCAGTATTTT.

CDR3 sequence reads: CASSLGLADTYEQYF. The CDR3 DNA sequence: TGTGCCAGCAGTCTTGGGCTAGCGGATACCTACGAGCAGTACTTC. The rearrangement uses TRBV27 and TRBJ2-7; TRBD2 aligns across 7 bases. V shed 5 bases and J 2 bases; nucleotides not matched to a gene: 9. The CDR3 length is 15 residues. Looked up from germline, CDR1 is MNHEY and CDR2 is SMNVEV (reference sequence).

CDR3 nucleotides: TGTGCCAGCAGCCCGAAAGGAACGGAAAGACAGGGTCCTAACACTGAAGCTTTCTTT. This sequence encodes CASSPKGTERQGPNTEAFF. V is TRBV27 and J is TRBJ1-1, with 7 nucleotides matching TRBD1. Germline values: CDR1 MNHEY, CDR2 SMNVEV (reference sequence). Trimming at V came to 6 bases and at J to 2 bases, leaving 21 bases not matched to a gene. The CDR3 is 19 amino acids.

The gene calls are TRBV4-2 and TRBJ2-1; 7 bases align to TRBD2. Germline CDR1 is LGHNA and CDR2 is YNFKEQ. This CDR3 has 17 residues. Losses at the gene ends were 4 bases for V and 5 bases for J; bases not matched to a gene: 14. The CDR3 loop reads CASSPSLAETVDNEQFF. The DNA for the CDR3 is TGTGCCAGCAGCCCCTCTCTAGCGGAGACGGTCGACAATGAGCAGTTCTTC.